The 12 T cell receptor beta chains reported below all come from one sample, sequenced in a study of siplizumab effects on memory and regulatory T cells (dated by TCRdb to about 2019). Libraries were prepared through the immunoSEQ multiplex PCR assay. TCRdb took this table from immuneACCESS and kept in-frame rearrangements with V and J called. Such tables lack part of the clones; where checked against another copy, unresolved V genes explain under half of the gap, and the rest is unexplained. Across this sample there are around 97,000 clones, with about 93% seen only once. The biggest ten clones account for approximately 1.4% of the sample. Sequenced sample: non-Treg CD4+ T cells sorted from blood. Explained via the paper, the cell subset or site label denotes: FACS-sorted unstimulated CD4+ non-regulatory T cells. The source is a human donor in good health.

This clone was seen only once. The chain has TRBV29-1 and TRBJ1-2; D is undetermined. V lost 4 bases and J 0 bases, leaving 9 bases between the germline ends. The CDR3 consists of 13 residues. Germline values: CDR1 SQVTM, CDR2 ANQGSEA. This chain's CDR3 is CSVGRAANYGYTF. The CDR3 nucleotides are TGCAGCGTTGGAAGAGCTGCTAACTATGGCTACACCTTC.

The V call is TRBV11-3, the J call TRBJ2-3; D might be TRBD2 (6 bases). V was cut by 3 bases and J by 2 bases, with 9 bases left in between. Germline CDR1 is SGHNT and CDR2 is YENEEA. The CDR3 has 14 amino acids. The CDR3 nucleotides are TGTGCCAGCAGCTTCGGGAGTGTCACAGATACGCAGTATTTT. Amino acids: CASSFGSVTDTQYF. Supplemented by reference TRBV11-3 and TRBJ2-3, the full variable domain reads EAGVVQSPRYKIIEKKQPVAFWCNPISGHNTLYWYLQNLGQGPELLIRYENEEAVDDSQLPKDRFSAERLKGVDSTLKIQPAELGDSAVYLCASSFGSVTDTQYFGPGTRLTVL.

This chain uses TRBV25-1 with TRBJ2-5, with 7 bases lining up with TRBD2. Trimming cost V 2 bases and J 7 bases; bases outside gene matches: 19. CDR1 is MGHDK, CDR2 SYGVNS, per germline. The CDR3 covers 18 residues. The CDR3 nucleotides are TGTGCCAGCAGTGAAGGAAGTAGGGCTAGCGGCCGCGGGGGGACCCAGTACTTC. Translated, it gives CASSEGSRASGRGGTQYF.

The chain has TRBV11-2 and TRBJ2-3; D ambiguous. CDR3 length equals 13 residues. The V end was cut by 4 bases, the J end by 6 bases, with 11 bases between. Germline values: CDR1 SGHAT, CDR2 FQNNGV. CDR3 DNA sequence: TGTGCCAGCAGCTCAGAAGCTGGGGATACGCAGTATTTT. Protein: CASSSEAGDTQYF.

The chain carries TRBV5-6 and TRBJ1-2; D gene ambiguous. V was trimmed by 2 bases and J by 3 bases, leaving 11 bases between them. Germline V CDR1 and CDR2: SGHDT, YYEEEE. The CDR3 consists of 14 residues. CDR3 protein: CASSFRHMDYGYTF. CDR3 bases: TGTGCCAGCAGCTTTCGACACATGGACTATGGCTACACCTTC.

The chain combines TRBV7-8 with TRBJ2-7, with D perhaps assigned TRBD1 or TRBD2 (5 bases each). This CDR3 is built from 14 residues. Germline V lookup: CDR1 SGHVS, CDR2 FQNEAQ. V was clipped by 1 base and J by 5 bases, with 12 bases between them. CDR3 nucleotides: TGTGCCAGCAGCTTAGAAACTGGGGACCACGAGCAGTACTTC. Its translation: CASSLETGDHEQYF.

CDR3 sequence: CASSPLTGSLRKPQHF. The CDR3 DNA follows: TGTGCCAGTAGCCCCCTCACCGGGTCACTAAGGAAGCCCCAGCATTTT. This sequence joins TRBV19 and TRBJ1-5, with D unclear. This CDR3 has 16 amino acids. CDR1 and CDR2 (germline): LNHDA, SQIVND (reference sequence). Trimming removed 6 bases at V and 8 bases at J, with 23 bases between.

This clone appeared once. The V call is TRBV7-2, the J call TRBJ1-2, with D uncertain. The CDR3 sequence is 13 residues long. V dropped 4 bases and J dropped 2 bases, with 8 bases sitting between them. CDR1 and CDR2 from the germline V gene are SGHTA and FQGNSA. CDR3 nucleotides: TGTGCCAGCAGCTCTCTTTCCAACTATGGCTACACCTTC. Its translation is CASSSLSNYGYTF.

The chain joins TRBV14 to TRBJ2-1; D is unclear. CDR1 is SGHDN and CDR2 is FVKESK in the germline V gene. V gave up 2 bases and J gave up 6 bases, with 20 bases separating them. This CDR3 region has 17 residues. The CDR3 protein is CASSQSQSVWLFNEQFF. CDR3 DNA sequence: TGTGCCAGCAGCCAATCACAGTCAGTCTGGCTTTTCAATGAGCAGTTCTTC.

The V call is TRBV30, the J call TRBJ2-3, with D unclear. V lost 8 bases to trimming and J lost 5 bases, with 17 bases between them. Germline loops: CDR1 GTSNPN, CDR2 SVGIG (reference sequence). The length of the CDR3 is 13 residues. The CDR3 here is CARSRRERDTQYF. The CDR3 DNA sequence: TGTGCCCGATCTAGGAGAGAAAGAGATACGCAGTATTTT.

V usage is TRBV12-5 and J usage is TRBJ1-2, with unresolved D. The V end was cut by 1 base, the J end by 4 bases, with 7 bases between. Germline assignment: CDR1 LGHNT and CDR2 FRNRAP. The CDR3 has 13 amino acids. The CDR3 sequence is CASGLEDTYGYTF. The CDR3 DNA is TGTGCTAGTGGTTTGGAGGATACCTATGGCTACACCTTC. Looking up the rest from reference TRBV12-5 and TRBJ1-2 gives the full variable domain: DARVTQTPRHKVTEMGQEVTMRCQPILGHNTVFWYRQTMMQGLELLAYFRNRAPLDDSGMPKDRFSAEMPDATLATLKIQPSEPRDSAVYFCASGLEDTYGYTFGSGTRLTVV.

The V call is TRBV5-1, the J call TRBJ2-7; 9 bases map to TRBD2. The CDR3 spans 14 residues. Trimming removed 4 bases from V and 7 bases from J; junction bases left unmatched: 9. Germline V gives CDR1 SGHRS, CDR2 YFSETQ. This chain's CDR3 is CASSPGTSRGEQYF. CDR3 DNA: TGCGCCAGCAGCCCCGGGACTAGCAGGGGGGAGCAGTACTTC. The whole variable domain, filled in from reference TRBV5-1 and TRBJ2-7, reads KAGVTQTPRYLIKTRGQQVTLSCSPISGHRSVSWYQQTPGQGLQFLFEYFSETQRNKGNFPGRFSGRQFSNSRSEMNVSTLELGDSALYLCASSPGTSRGEQYFGPGTRLTVT.